These 21 T cell receptor beta chains were sequenced from one sample in a study of beta chain features in type 1 diabetes. Findings of the study overall: Shortening that was moderate but significant affected the TCRB CDR3s of Type 1 diabetes patients in all four CD4+ subsets.

These receptors have no known antigen. Every isolated RNA sample was fully reverse transcribed, so sequencing captured expressed TCRB transcripts. Generated by immunoSEQ multiplex PCR, the TCRdb table keeps only in-frame clones and is missing some. The sample has approximately 600,000 clones, around an eighth seen once. Specimen: naive CD4+ T cells from blood. Receptor source: a man in his thirties or forties with type 1 diabetes.

This clone was observed a few times. Other DNA sequences from this sample encode an identical CDR3 as well. The chain combines TRBV7-2 with TRBJ2-5; 12 bases align to TRBD1. Germline values: CDR1 SGHTA, CDR2 FQGNSA. This CDR3 has 15 residues. V was clipped by 6 bases and J by 5 bases; unmatched bases: 7. CDR3 sequence reads: CASSSPGQGAETQYF. As DNA, the CDR3 is TGTGCCAGCAGTTCGCCGGGACAGGGGGCTGAGACCCAGTACTTC.

This clone was found a few times. The chain combines TRBV29-1 with TRBJ2-7, with 9 bases that match TRBD2. The length of the CDR3 is 15 residues. CDR1 and CDR2 (germline): SQVTM, ANQGSEA. V gave up 3 bases and J gave up 5 bases; unmatched junction bases: 11. CDR3 coding DNA: TGCAGCGTTGAGACCGGCGGGGGGGGTCCCGACGAGCAGTACTTC. The encoded protein is CSVETGGGGPDEQYF.

The chain has TRBV28 and TRBJ2-7; D might be TRBD2 (6 bases). Germline loops: CDR1 MDHEN, CDR2 SYDVKM. Trimming took 6 bases from V and 0 from J, leaving 18 bases between them. The CDR3 covers 16 residues. The CDR3 region is CASSPGGSGYSYEQYF. The CDR3 nucleotides read TGTGCCAGCAGCCCAGGTGGCAGCGGGTACTCCTACGAGCAGTACTTC.

This clone occurred a few times. The chain is built from TRBV5-1 and TRBJ2-7, with TRBD2 as a possible D gene (5 bases). Germline assignment: CDR1 SGHRS and CDR2 YFSETQ. The V gene lost 4 bases and the J gene lost 1 base, with 12 bases spanning the gap. CDR3 length: 14 residues. CDR3 loop: CASSPEDGSYEQYF. The DNA for the CDR3 is TGCGCCAGCAGCCCGGAGGACGGGTCCTACGAGCAGTACTTC.

This chain links TRBV19 with TRBJ2-3, with 9 nucleotides matching TRBD1. Germline V gene lookup returns CDR1 LNHDA and CDR2 SQIVND (reference sequence). The V gene end was trimmed by 3 bases and the J gene end by 4 bases; junction bases not matched to a gene: 5. The CDR3 loop spans 15 amino acids. The CDR3 reads CASSIPGQGPDTQYF. CDR3 DNA sequence: TGTGCCAGTAGTATCCCGGGACAGGGACCAGATACGCAGTATTTT.

The CDR3 spells CASSLAGISKNIQYF. In DNA form, the CDR3 reads TGCGCCAGCAGCTTGGCGGGGATTTCCAAAAACATTCAGTACTTC. V usage is TRBV5-1 and J usage is TRBJ2-4, with D possibly being TRBD2 (5 bases). Germline V lookup: CDR1 SGHRS, CDR2 YFSETQ. V lost 0 bases to trimming and J lost 2 bases, with 9 bases between them. The CDR3 sequence is 15 residues long.

The gene calls are TRBV5-1 and TRBJ1-2; no definite D call. The V gene's germline CDR1 is SGHRS and CDR2 YFSETQ. V was shortened by 3 bases and J by 0 bases, with 9 bases between the two germline ends. There are 14 residues in the CDR3. CDR3 in amino acids: CASSWASSNYGYTF. The CDR3 nucleotides read TGCGCCAGCAGCTGGGCATCTTCTAACTATGGCTACACCTTC.

In its sample, this clone was seen a few times. This sample also contains other DNA sequences that code for the same CDR3. This chain joins TRBV4-3 and TRBJ1-5, with D unclear. Germline-derived CDR1 and CDR2 are LGHNA and YSLEER. Trimming shortened V by 1 base and J by 1 base, and 5 bases separated the two germline ends. The CDR3 extends over 14 amino acids. Here the CDR3 reads CASSQGGSNQPQHF. DNA for the CDR3: TGCGCCAGCAGCCAAGGCGGGAGCAATCAGCCCCAGCATTTT.

This clone was found a few times. The V gene is TRBV6-5, the J gene TRBJ1-1, with no clear D. Between the trimmed V and J ends, which lost 5 bases and 0 bases, there was a span of 7 bases. The CDR3 is 13 residues long. Germline values: CDR1 MNHEY, CDR2 SVGAGI. The CDR3 sequence: CASSPRLNTEAFF. In nucleotides, the CDR3 is TGTGCCAGCAGTCCACGACTGAACACTGAAGCTTTCTTT.

Here the CDR3 reads CASSIGTSGRKATEQYF. The CDR3 DNA reads as TGTGCCAGTAGTATAGGTACTAGCGGAAGAAAGGCGACCGAGCAGTACTTC. This chain links TRBV19 with TRBJ2-7, with TRBD2 matching over 8 bases. The CDR3 has 17 amino acids. Germline V lookup: CDR1 LNHDA, CDR2 SQIVND (reference sequence). Trimming at V came to 1 base and at J to 6 bases, leaving 14 bases not matched to a gene.

A few counts support this clone. The chain recombines TRBV18 with TRBJ2-3; TRBD2 matches at 11 bases. The germline V gene has CDR1 KGHSH and CDR2 LQKENI. Trimming cost V 2 bases and J 4 bases; bases outside gene matches: 2. The CDR3 contains 15 residues. The CDR3 here is CASSPTSGGPDTQYF. The CDR3 nucleotides read TGTGCCAGCTCACCAACTAGCGGGGGCCCAGATACGCAGTATTTT.

The rearrangement links TRBV5-4 to TRBJ2-7; D ambiguous. V lost 0 bases, J lost 0 bases, and 4 bases lay in between. This CDR3 is built from 13 residues. The germline V gene has CDR1 SGHNT and CDR2 YYREEE (reference sequence). The CDR3 region has the DNA TGTGCCAGCAGCTTGGTCAACTCCTACGAGCAGTACTTC. Encoded protein: CASSLVNSYEQYF.

There are a few counts of this clone. The chain is built from TRBV7-9 and TRBJ2-2, with 7 bases lining up with TRBD1. Germline CDR1 SEHNR, CDR2 FQNEAQ (reference sequence). The junction had 11 bases not matched to a gene; V was cut back by 10 bases and J by 0 bases. The CDR3 has 16 amino acids. The CDR3: CATPTQGQTNTGELFF. Here the CDR3 DNA reads TGTGCCACCCCTACTCAGGGACAGACGAACACCGGGGAGCTGTTTTTT.

This clone was detected a few times. V usage is TRBV10-3 and J usage is TRBJ2-3; the D is unclear. The germline V and J ends were trimmed by 0 bases and 3 bases, with 7 bases remaining between them. The CDR3 is made up of 14 amino acids. Germline CDR1 and CDR2: ENHRY and SYGVKD. CDR3: CAISESIGTDTQYF. CDR3 bases: TGTGCCATCAGTGAGTCGATCGGTACAGATACGCAGTATTTT.

This chain links TRBV30 with TRBJ1-2; maybe TRBD1 (5 bases). This CDR3 is built from 13 residues. The V end lost 4 bases, the J end lost 8 bases, and 17 bases lay between the germline ends. Germline CDR1 GTSNPN, CDR2 SVGIG (reference sequence). Here the CDR3 reads CAWTQPGPRGYTF. The CDR3, as DNA: TGTGCCTGGACTCAACCGGGGCCGCGGGGCTACACCTTC.

This clone was recorded a few times. The chain is built from TRBV7-2 and TRBJ2-1; the match to TRBD2 covers 13 bases. CDR1 and CDR2 (germline): SGHTA, FQGNSA. The CDR3 consists of 15 residues. With V trimmed by 4 bases and J by 8 bases, 5 bases remained unmatched. In DNA form, the CDR3 reads TGTGCCAGCAGCTCCAGGACTAGCGGGGGCCATGAGCAGTTCTTC. This codes for CASSSRTSGGHEQFF.

This clone came up a few times. The V gene is TRBV29-1, the J gene TRBJ1-5; 7 bases match TRBD1. The CDR3 totals 13 residues. Losses at the gene ends were 4 bases for V and 5 bases for J; bases not matched to a gene: 5. Germline V gives CDR1 SQVTM, CDR2 ANQGSEA. CDR3 bases: TGCAGCGTTGTGAGGGGGCCGGATCAGCCCCAGCATTTT. It specifies CSVVRGPDQPQHF.

The V call is TRBV29-1, the J call TRBJ2-1, with D perhaps given as TRBD1 or TRBD2 (5 bases each). Germline values: CDR1 SQVTM, CDR2 ANQGSEA. Deletions cut 3 bases from V and 4 bases from J, with 13 bases between. The CDR3 consists of 14 residues. The CDR3 region is CSVDGRGGYNEQFF. In nucleotides, the CDR3 is TGCAGCGTTGACGGACGTGGGGGTTACAATGAGCAGTTCTTC.

This rearrangement joins TRBV4-3 to TRBJ1-2; 9 bases agree with TRBD1. J lost 7 bases, V lost 3 bases, and 9 bases had no gene match. The CDR3 length is 15 residues. CDR1 is LGHNA and CDR2 is YSLEER in the germline V gene. Here the CDR3 reads CASSQGTGPRGGYTF. CDR3 in DNA: TGCGCCAGCAGCCAGGGGACAGGGCCTCGCGGTGGCTACACCTTC.

This clone was counted between two and nine times. This chain uses TRBV7-2 with TRBJ2-1; perhaps D is TRBD1 or TRBD2 (5 bases each). Germline assignment: CDR1 SGHTA and CDR2 FQGNSA. The length of the CDR3 is 14 residues. V was pared by 3 bases and J by 8 bases, with 14 bases between. This CDR3 reads CASSFVTRGHEQFF. The CDR3 bases are TGTGCCAGCAGCTTTGTCACCCGGGGCCATGAGCAGTTCTTC.

The chain recombines TRBV10-3 with TRBJ2-1; 10 bases line up with TRBD2. J gave up 9 bases and V 0 bases, and 5 bases lay outside the gene matches. CDR1 is ENHRY, CDR2 SYGVKD, per germline. The CDR3 consists of 15 residues. The CDR3 protein is CAISESSGGAFEQFF. As DNA, the CDR3 is TGTGCCATCAGTGAGTCAAGCGGGGGGGCATTTGAGCAGTTCTTC.